The T cell receptor beta chain under discussion was sequenced for a study of T-cell memory formation after mild COVID-19. Overall study: The two donors had largely donor-specific TCR clusters.

To note about this clonotype: The antigen is not known.

Study-wide results and caveats: Contracting clones localized mainly to CM and EM when CD4+ and mainly to EMRA when CD8+.

5'RACE primed from the constant segment yielded TCR alpha and TCR beta cDNA libraries bearing sample barcodes and UMIs. TCRdb used MiXCR to reprocess the 5' RACE reads, holding one entry per CDR3 protein. The data hold under 250,000 distinct CDR3 sequences, with 7.5% to 10% observed a single time. Material for sequencing was PBMCs or a T cell subset sorted from them (not recorded which). The sequence was collected from a man between 18 and 35 years old who had mild COVID-19 (a few samples of this study predate the infection). Cell type and time point are not known.

DNA for the CDR3: TGTGCCAGCAGCGTACTAGCGGGGTTGGTCATTCAGTACTTC. Residues: CASSVLAGLVIQYF. This sequence joins TRBV7-2 and TRBJ2-4; 10 bases are a match to TRBD2. The J segment lost 9 bases and the V segment lost 5 bases, leaving 7 bases of the junction unmatched. The CDR3 consists of 14 residues. Germline CDR1 reads SGHTA; CDR2 reads FQGNSA.